This T cell receptor (beta chain) was sequenced for a study of shared clonotypes between healthy human individuals. Findings and caveats of the study: Some naive CD4 clonotypes, about 5%, turned up in common across a handful of donors. Relative to their counterparts shared across all four donors, non-shared clonotypes exhibited diminished generation probabilities.

Subsets obtained from CD4+ cells comprised CD45RA+ naive and CD45RA-negative memory cells. The run depth of the assay was deep. Measured with immunoSEQ multiplex PCR; TCRdb has only the in-frame clones, and not every one. Among 2.3 million or so clones, over 90% were seen once, and the ten largest hold 0.3% to 0.4%. Germline loops: CDR1 LNHDA, CDR2 SQIVND (reference sequence). Germline trimming cut 4 bases from V and 4 bases from J; bases unmatched to any gene: 6. CDR3 length: 14 amino acids. Turning to this clone: Its antigen remains unknown.

This TCR was recovered from a man younger than 35 in good health. Some clones in this sample may be carry-over from other donors' samples. The sequencing input was naive CD4+ T cells from PBMCs. Subset noted: CD45RA+ positively selected. The V and J genes are TRBV19 and TRBJ2-5, with TRBD2 matching 7 bases. Here the CDR3 reads CASSTAGVRETQYF. In DNA, the CDR3 is TGTGCCAGTAGTACGGCGGGAGTTCGAGAGACCCAGTACTTC.